In this sample, the clone carrying this T cell receptor (beta chain) turned up a few times. The sample belongs to a study of PD-1 blockade in mismatch repair-deficient tumors. The method was immunoSEQ multiplex PCR; TCRdb's version includes in-frame clones alone and lacks a portion of them. The data show tens of thousands of clones, roughly 80% seen once. The sequenced sample was peripheral blood, obtained 2 weeks after starting pembrolizumab. The clonotype originates from an adult with mismatch repair-deficient cancer.

The CDR3 loop is CASSLAGVYEQYF. The CDR3 coding sequence is TGTGCCAGCAGCTTAGCGGGAGTCTACGAGCAGTACTTC. The gene calls are TRBV7-6 and TRBJ2-7; D perhaps matches TRBD2 (5 bases). Germline V gene lookup returns CDR1 SGHVS and CDR2 FNYEAQ. Trimming left V 0 bases short and J 3 bases short, with 6 bases between. The CDR3 loop spans 13 amino acids. The full variable domain, in which reference TRBV7-6 and TRBJ2-7 provide the parts outside the CDR3, is GAGVSQSPRYKVTKRGQDVALRCDPISGHVSLYWYRQALGQGPEFLTYFNYEAQQDKSGLPNDRFSAERPEGSISTLTIQRTEQRDSAMYRCASSLAGVYEQYFGPGTRLTVT.